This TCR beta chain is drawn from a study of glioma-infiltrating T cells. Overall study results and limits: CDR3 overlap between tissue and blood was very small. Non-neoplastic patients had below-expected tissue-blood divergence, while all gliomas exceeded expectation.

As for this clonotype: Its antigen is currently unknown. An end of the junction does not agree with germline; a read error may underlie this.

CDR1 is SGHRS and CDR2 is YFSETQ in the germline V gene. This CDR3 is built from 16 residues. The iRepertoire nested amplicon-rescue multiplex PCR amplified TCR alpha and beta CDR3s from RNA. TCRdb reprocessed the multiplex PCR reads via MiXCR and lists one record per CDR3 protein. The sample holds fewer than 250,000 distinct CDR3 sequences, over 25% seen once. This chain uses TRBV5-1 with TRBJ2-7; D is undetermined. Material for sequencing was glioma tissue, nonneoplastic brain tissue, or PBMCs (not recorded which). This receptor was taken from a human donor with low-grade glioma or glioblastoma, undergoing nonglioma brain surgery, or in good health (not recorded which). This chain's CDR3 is CASSLYGSVRTYQQYF. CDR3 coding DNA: TGCGCCAGCAGCTTGTACGGTTCTGTCCGGACCTACCAGCAGTACTTC.